The subject of this entry is one T cell receptor beta chain. Its antigen is not identified. These data originate in a study of cytomegalovirus exposure and HLA in healthy donors. Study-level background: Among around 180 million T cells, an earlier analysis found roughly 120 million unique TCR beta sequences. The study, taken as a whole, reports: Researchers reported in a later analysis that a missense DCLRE1C variant was tied to TCR beta V- and J-gene trimming.

As for the donors, each was a healthy bone marrow donor. Researchers ran the PCR with 60 Vbeta and 13 Jbeta primers. The table came from immunoSEQ multiplex PCR; TCRdb's copy has only in-frame clones and leaves some out. Of about 90,000 clones listed, roughly 66% were seen once; the top ten hold 2.1%. This CDR3 has 13 residues. Trimming cost V 2 bases and J 4 bases, with 8 bases left between them. Germline assignment: CDR1 MNHNS and CDR2 SASEGT. Sequenced: PBMCs. The chain joins TRBV6-1 to TRBJ1-2, with D hard to call. This sequence originates from a man aged 25 to 40 in good health and CMV-seronegative. As DNA, the CDR3 is TGTGCCAGCAGTGAAATCGGTCCCTATGGCTACACCTTC. Its translation: CASSEIGPYGYTF.